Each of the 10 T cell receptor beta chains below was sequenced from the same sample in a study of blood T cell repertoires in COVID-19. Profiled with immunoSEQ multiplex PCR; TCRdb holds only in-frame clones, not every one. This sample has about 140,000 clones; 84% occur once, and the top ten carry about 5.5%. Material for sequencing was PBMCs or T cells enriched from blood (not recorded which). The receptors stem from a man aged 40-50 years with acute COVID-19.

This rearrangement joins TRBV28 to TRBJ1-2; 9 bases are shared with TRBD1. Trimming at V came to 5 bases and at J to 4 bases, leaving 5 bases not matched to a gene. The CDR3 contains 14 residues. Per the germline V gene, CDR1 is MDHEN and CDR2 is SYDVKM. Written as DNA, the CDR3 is TGTGCCAGCAGTCAAGCGGGACAGGGCTATGGCTACACCTTC. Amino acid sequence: CASSQAGQGYGYTF.

For the CDR3, the DNA is TGTGCCAGCAGCCTCGGGACAAATAACTATGGCTACACCTTC. It encodes CASSLGTNNYGYTF. This chain links TRBV7-8 with TRBJ1-2; D might be TRBD1 (6 bases). Germline CDR1 and CDR2: SGHVS and FQNEAQ. The CDR3 spans 14 residues. V lost 5 bases and J lost 1, with 11 bases in between.

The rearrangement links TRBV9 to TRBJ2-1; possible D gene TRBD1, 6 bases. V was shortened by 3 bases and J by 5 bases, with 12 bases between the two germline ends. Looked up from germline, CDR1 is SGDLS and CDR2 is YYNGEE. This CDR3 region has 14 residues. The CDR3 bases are TGTGCCAGCAGCGACGCAGGGGACCACAATGAGCAGTTCTTC. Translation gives CASSDAGDHNEQFF.

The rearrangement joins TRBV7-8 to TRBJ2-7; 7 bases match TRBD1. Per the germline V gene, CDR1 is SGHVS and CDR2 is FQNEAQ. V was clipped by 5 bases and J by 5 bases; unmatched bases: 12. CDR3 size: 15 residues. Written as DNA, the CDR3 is TGTGCCAGCAGCATTCGGACAGGCCGAGGAGACGAGCAGTACTTC. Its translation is CASSIRTGRGDEQYF.

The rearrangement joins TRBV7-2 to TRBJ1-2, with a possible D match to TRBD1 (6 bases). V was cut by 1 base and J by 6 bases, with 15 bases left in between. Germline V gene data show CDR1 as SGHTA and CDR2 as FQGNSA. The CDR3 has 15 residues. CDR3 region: CASSLVGGAGDGYTF. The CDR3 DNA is TGTGCCAGCAGCTTAGTGGGTGGGGCAGGGGATGGCTACACCTTC.

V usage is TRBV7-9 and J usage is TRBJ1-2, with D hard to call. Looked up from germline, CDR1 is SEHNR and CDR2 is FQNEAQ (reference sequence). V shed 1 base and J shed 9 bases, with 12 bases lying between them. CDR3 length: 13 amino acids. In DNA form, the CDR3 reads TGTGCCAGCAGCTTAGACTCTCCGAATAGCTACACCTTC. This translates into CASSLDSPNSYTF.

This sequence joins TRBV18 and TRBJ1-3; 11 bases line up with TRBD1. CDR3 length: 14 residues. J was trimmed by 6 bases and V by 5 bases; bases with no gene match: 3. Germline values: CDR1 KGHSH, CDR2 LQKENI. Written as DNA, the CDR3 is TGTGCCAGCTCAACCGGACAGGGGGCAAACACCATATATTTT. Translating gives CASSTGQGANTIYF.

The CDR3: CASSQATAGGANEQFF. In nucleotides, the CDR3 is TGCGCCAGCAGCCAAGCTACGGCGGGAGGGGCTAATGAGCAGTTCTTC. The chain links TRBV4-3 to TRBJ2-1; 9 bases are shared with TRBD2. In germline, CDR1 is LGHNA, CDR2 YSLEER. The CDR3 covers 16 residues. V gave up 1 base and J gave up 7 bases; unmatched junction bases: 8.

The CDR3 region has the DNA TGTGCCAGCTCACCAGAGGGAGCGGCAGGAAACACCATATATTTT. The encoded protein is CASSPEGAAGNTIYF. The V call is TRBV18, the J call TRBJ1-3; unclear D gene. CDR1 KGHSH and CDR2 LQKENI come from the germline V gene. The CDR3 covers 15 residues. Trimming removed 2 bases at V and 4 bases at J, with 12 bases between.

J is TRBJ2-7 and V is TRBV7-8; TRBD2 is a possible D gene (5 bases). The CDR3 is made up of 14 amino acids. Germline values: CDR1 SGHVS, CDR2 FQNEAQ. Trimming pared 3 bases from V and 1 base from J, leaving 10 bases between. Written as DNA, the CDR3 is TGTGCCAGCAGCTTGGGAGTGGGTTCCTACGAGCAGTACTTC. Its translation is CASSLGVGSYEQYF. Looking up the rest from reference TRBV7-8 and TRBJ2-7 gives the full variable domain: GAGVSQSPRYKVAKRGQDVALRCDPISGHVSLFWYQQALGQGPEFLTYFQNEAQLDKSGLPSDRFFAERPEGSVSTLKIQRTQQEDSAVYLCASSLGVGSYEQYFGPGTRLTVT.